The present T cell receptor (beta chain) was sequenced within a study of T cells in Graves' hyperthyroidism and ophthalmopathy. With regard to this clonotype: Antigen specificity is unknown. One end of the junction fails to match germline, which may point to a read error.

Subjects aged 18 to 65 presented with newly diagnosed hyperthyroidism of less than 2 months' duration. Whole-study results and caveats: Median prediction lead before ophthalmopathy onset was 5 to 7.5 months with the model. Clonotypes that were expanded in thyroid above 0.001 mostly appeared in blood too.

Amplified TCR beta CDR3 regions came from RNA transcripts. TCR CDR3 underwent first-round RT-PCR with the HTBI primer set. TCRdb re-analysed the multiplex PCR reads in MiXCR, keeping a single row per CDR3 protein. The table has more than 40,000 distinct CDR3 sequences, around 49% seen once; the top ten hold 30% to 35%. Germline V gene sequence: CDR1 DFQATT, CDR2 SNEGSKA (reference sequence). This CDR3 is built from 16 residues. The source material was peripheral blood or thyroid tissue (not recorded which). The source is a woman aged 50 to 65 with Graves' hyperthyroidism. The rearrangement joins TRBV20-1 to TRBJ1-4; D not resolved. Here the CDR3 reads CSARASKTSNNGKLSF. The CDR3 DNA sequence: TGCAGTGCTAGAGCGTCTAAGACGAGCAATAATGGAAAACTGTCTTTT.